This entry concerns a single T cell receptor beta chain. This table comes from immunoSEQ multiplex PCR, and its TCRdb copy is limited to in-frame clones, with some not included. The top ten hold around 0.38% of the sample, which has roughly 80,000 clones, 95% to 96% seen once. This sample is drawn from a study of technical replicates of blood from several donors. The germline V gene has CDR1 MDHEN and CDR2 SYDVKM. This CDR3 spans 14 amino acids. Trimming removed 10 bases from V and 6 bases from J; junction bases left unmatched: 12. Sequenced material: T cells isolated from PBMCs. The chain has TRBV28 and TRBJ2-3, with 8 bases fitting TRBD2. The receptor comes from a human donor in good health. This CDR3 reads CAIGAGVTSDTQYF. Written as DNA, the CDR3 is TGTGCCATCGGAGCGGGGGTGACGTCGGATACGCAGTATTTT.